Listed here is a single T cell receptor (beta chain). CDR3 length: 14 residues. Per the germline V gene, CDR1 is MGHRA and CDR2 is YSYEKL. The V gene end was trimmed by 5 bases and the J gene end by 1 base; junction bases not matched to a gene: 4. TCRdb reprocessed the 5' RACE reads with MiXCR, giving one entry per CDR3 protein. The repertoire has 250,000 or so distinct CDR3 sequences, more than 3.5% of them found once; the top ten carry 19%. The data derive from a study of T cells after yellow fever vaccination. The sequence came from a young man who received the YFV17D yellow fever vaccine. Sequenced material: PBMCs, taken 15 days after the yellow fever booster vaccination. The chain recombines TRBV4-1 with TRBJ2-5, with TRBD1 matching 7 bases. CDR3 nucleotide sequence: TGCGCCAGCAGCAGATACAGGGGCCAAGAGACCCAGTACTTC. Protein: CASSRYRGQETQYF.